The rows below give T cell receptor beta chains drawn from one sample of a study of control samples from healthy donors and cancer patients. Sequencing used immunoSEQ multiplex PCR; TCRdb keeps in-frame clones, though not all of them. The sample holds approximately 90,000 clones, about 83% seen once. The source material was blood. These receptor sequences come from a woman aged 40 to 50 in good health. The CDR3 runs from the conserved cysteine through the conserved F or W. Each record gives: V gene, CDR3 protein.

V: TRBV9; CDR3: CASSAWDNTEAFF
V: TRBV30; CDR3: CASTLNRYGYTF
V: TRBV4-3; CDR3: CASSQNPNRTVNQPQHF
V: TRBV19; CDR3: CASSMGELVSYNEQFF
V: TRBV19; CDR3: CASKRTSGGAQWDTQYF
V: TRBV30; CDR3: CAWSEEVSYEQYF
V: TRBV19; CDR3: CASSMGAGEQYF
V: TRBV27; CDR3: CASSYGTGLYNEQFF
V: TRBV7-2; CDR3: CASSLTTLYTDTQYF
V: TRBV7-3; CDR3: CASSSAGLGGTDTQYF
V: TRBV5-1; CDR3: CASSLAGGQNTEAFF
V: TRBV28; CDR3: CASSLGGDLEKLFF
V: TRBV6-6; CDR3: CASSYPSGLNEKLFF
V: TRBV7-2; CDR3: CASSLARGGRISPLHF
V: TRBV19; CDR3: CASRKGGQADTQYF